This T cell receptor beta chain comes out of a study of persistence of HIV-infected CD4 T cells. Study overall: Donors had been on suppressive ART for a median of roughly 8 years.

On this clone itself: What it recognizes is unknown.

This nonspecific control used anti-CD3/anti-CD28 bead stimulation of CD4+ T cells. Sorting of responding CD4+ T cells relied on upregulated CD40 ligand together with CD69. CD4+ T cell counts exceeded 400 cells/uL; CMV serology was positive. CD8-depleted PBMCs were stimulated about 20 hours with anti-CD28/CD49d costimulation, CD40-blocking antibody and enfuvirtide. This CDR3 spans 13 amino acids. V was pared by 0 bases and J by 5 bases, with 8 bases between. CDR1 is SGHRS, CDR2 YFSETQ, per germline. Sequencing used immunoSEQ version 4 in survey mode. This table comes from immunoSEQ multiplex PCR, and its TCRdb copy is limited to in-frame clones, with some not included. The table lists 40,000 to 45,000 clones, around 90% of them singletons.

The chain couples TRBV5-1 to TRBJ1-1; TRBD1 might be the D (6 bases). The TCR was taken from an adult man with HIV who was CMV-seropositive. Sequences were derived from CD4+ T cells sorted from PBMCs after approximately 18-hour stimulation, sampled from a patient who received antiretroviral therapy. CDR3 in amino acids: CASSLAGETEAFF. The CDR3, as DNA: TGCGCCAGCAGCTTGGCAGGGGAAACTGAAGCTTTCTTT.